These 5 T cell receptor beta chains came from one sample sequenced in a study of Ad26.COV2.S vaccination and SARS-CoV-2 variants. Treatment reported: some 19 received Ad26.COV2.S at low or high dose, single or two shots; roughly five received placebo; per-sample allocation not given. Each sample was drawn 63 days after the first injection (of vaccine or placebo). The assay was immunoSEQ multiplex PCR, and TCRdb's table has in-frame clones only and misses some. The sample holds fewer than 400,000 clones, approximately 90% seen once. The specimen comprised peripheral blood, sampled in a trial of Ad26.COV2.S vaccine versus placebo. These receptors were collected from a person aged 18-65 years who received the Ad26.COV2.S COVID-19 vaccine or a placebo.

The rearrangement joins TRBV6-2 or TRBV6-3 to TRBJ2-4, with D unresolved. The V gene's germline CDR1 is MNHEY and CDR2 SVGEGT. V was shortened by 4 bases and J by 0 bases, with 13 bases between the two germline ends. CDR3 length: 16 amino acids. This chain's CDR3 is CASSFSAELAKNIQYF. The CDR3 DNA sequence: TGTGCCAGCAGTTTTTCGGCAGAGCTAGCCAAAAACATTCAGTACTTC.

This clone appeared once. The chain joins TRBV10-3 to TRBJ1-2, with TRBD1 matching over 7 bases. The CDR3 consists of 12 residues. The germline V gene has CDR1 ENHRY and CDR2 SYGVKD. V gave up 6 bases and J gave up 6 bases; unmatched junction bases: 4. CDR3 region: CAISATGNGYTF. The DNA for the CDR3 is TGTGCCATCAGCGCGACAGGGAATGGCTACACCTTC.

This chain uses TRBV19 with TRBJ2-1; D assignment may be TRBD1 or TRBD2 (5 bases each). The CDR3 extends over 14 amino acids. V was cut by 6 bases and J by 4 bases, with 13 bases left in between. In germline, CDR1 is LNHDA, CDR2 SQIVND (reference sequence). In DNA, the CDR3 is TGTGCCAGTAGAGGGGACCCCCTTTACAATGAGCAGTTCTTC. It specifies CASRGDPLYNEQFF.

CDR3 loop: CASSTRQGNSPLHF. For the CDR3, the DNA is TGTGCCAGTAGTACGAGACAGGGGAATTCACCCCTCCACTTT. The chain combines TRBV19 with TRBJ1-6; 8 nucleotides match TRBD1. Germline loops: CDR1 LNHDA, CDR2 SQIVND (reference sequence). This CDR3 is built from 14 residues. V shed 4 bases and J 7 bases; nucleotides not matched to a gene: 3. The full variable domain, its missing parts supplied by reference TRBV19 and TRBJ1-6, is DGGITQSPKYLFRKEGQNVTLSCEQNLNHDAMYWYRQDPGQGLRLIYYSQIVNDFQKGDIAEGYSVSREKKESFPLTVTSAQKNPTAFYLCASSTRQGNSPLHFGNGTRLTVT.

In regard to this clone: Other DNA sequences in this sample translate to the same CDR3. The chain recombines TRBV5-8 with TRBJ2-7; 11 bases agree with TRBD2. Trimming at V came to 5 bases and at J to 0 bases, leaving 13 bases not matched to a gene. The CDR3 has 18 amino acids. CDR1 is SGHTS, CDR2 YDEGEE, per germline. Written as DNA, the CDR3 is TGTGCCAGCAGAGATATAGGTCGACTAGCGGGAAGCTCCTACGAGCAGTACTTC. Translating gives CASRDIGRLAGSSYEQYF.